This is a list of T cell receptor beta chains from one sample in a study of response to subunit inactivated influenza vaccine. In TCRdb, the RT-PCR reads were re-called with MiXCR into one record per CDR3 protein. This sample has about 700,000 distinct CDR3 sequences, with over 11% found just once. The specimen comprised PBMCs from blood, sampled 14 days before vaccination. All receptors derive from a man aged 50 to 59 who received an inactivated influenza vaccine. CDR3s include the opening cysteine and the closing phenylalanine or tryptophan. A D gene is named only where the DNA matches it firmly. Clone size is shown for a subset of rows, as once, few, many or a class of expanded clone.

TGTGCCAGCAGCAGTCGAGGGGGGGGCACCTACAATGAGCAGTTCTTC CASSSRGGGTYNEQFF 16 TRBJ2-1 . TRBV3-1 .
TGTGCCAGCAGCTTAGAACATTCAGATACGCAGTATTTT CASSLEHSDTQYF 13 TRBJ2-3 few TRBV11-2 .
TGTGCCAGCAGCTTGACACCGGGACTAGCGTTAGGGGAGCTGTTTTTT CASSLTPGLALGELFF 16 TRBJ2-2 . TRBV7-6 TRBD2
TGTGCCAGCATGGGACTAGCGGCCTCTTTTACGCAGTATTTT CASMGLAASFTQYF 14 TRBJ2-3 few TRBV2 TRBD2
TGTGCCAGCAGTACAGATCTAGCCAAAAACATTCAGTACTTC CASSTDLAKNIQYF 14 TRBJ2-4 few TRBV12-3/TRBV12-4 .
TGTGCCATCAGTGAGTTAAACTGGGGGCTCGGCTATGGCTACACCTTC CAISELNWGLGYGYTF 16 TRBJ1-2 few TRBV10-3 .
TGCAGCGTTGAAGATTACCAGAGGAGGGAGCAGTTCTTC CSVEDYQRREQFF 13 TRBJ2-1 many TRBV29-1 .
TGTGCCAGCAGTTCCGGGGGACAGGGAGGTTTCTACGAGCAGTACTTC CASSSGGQGGFYEQYF 16 TRBJ2-7 . TRBV12-3/TRBV12-4 TRBD1
TGTGCCAGCAGTTACGGGACTAGCGGGAGTTTCTACGAGCAGTACTTC CASSYGTSGSFYEQYF 16 TRBJ2-7 . TRBV6-2/TRBV6-3 TRBD2
TGTGCCAGCAGCCCGAGACTAGCGGGAGGGCCGGGTGAGCAGTTCTTC CASSPRLAGGPGEQFF 16 TRBJ2-1 few TRBV11-2 TRBD2
TGTGCCAGCAGTGTTGACAGTTCTGGCTACACCTTC CASSVDSSGYTF 12 TRBJ1-2 few TRBV7-9 .
TGTGCCAGCAGCTCGGGGACGTCCCGCAATGAGCAGTTCTTC CASSSGTSRNEQFF 14 TRBJ2-1 many TRBV7-9 .
TGTGCCTGGAGCCGCAGCTCCGGCACTGAAGCTTTCTTT CAWSRSSGTEAFF 13 TRBJ1-1 few TRBV30 .
TGTGCCACCAGCAGATTACAGGGGCTCGCCTCCTACAATGAGCAGTTCTTC CATSRLQGLASYNEQFF 17 TRBJ2-1 few TRBV15 TRBD1
TGCGCCAGCAGCTTTTTCAACAATGGGCAGTTCTTC CASSFFNNGQFF 12 TRBJ2-1 . TRBV5-1 .
TGTGCCAGCACCCCCTTCGGAGGGACGCAGTACAATGAGCAGTTCTTC CASTPFGGTQYNEQFF 16 TRBJ2-1 few TRBV12-3/TRBV12-4 .
TGTGCCAGCAGTTCTCCACCGGGGACAGGGGGCGAGCAGTACTTC CASSSPPGTGGEQYF 15 TRBJ2-7 few TRBV27 TRBD1
TGTGCCACCAGCAGAGGAGATCTAAGCTCCTACAATGAGCAGTTCTTC CATSRGDLSSYNEQFF 16 TRBJ2-1 few TRBV15 .
TGTGCCAGCAGCTTAGTCGGGGTCGAGGAGCAGTACTTC CASSLVGVEEQYF 13 TRBJ2-7 few TRBV7-6 .
TGTACCAGCTCACTACCGGGGGACGGGGGATTGAAGACCCAGTACTTC CTSSLPGDGGLKTQYF 16 TRBJ2-5 . TRBV18 .
TGCAGTGCTAGGGGGGGGACAGGGGCAGATACGCAGTATTTT CSARGGTGADTQYF 14 TRBJ2-3 . TRBV20-1 TRBD1
TGTGCCAGCAGCCAAGATAGAAGTAGCACCGGGGAGCTGTTTTTT CASSQDRSSTGELFF 15 TRBJ2-2 few TRBV4-2 .
TGTGCCAGCAGCCCTGGACAGGGGAACACAGATACGCAGTATTTT CASSPGQGNTDTQYF 15 TRBJ2-3 many TRBV11-2 TRBD1
TGCAGCACCGGGGACAGTACGAATGAGCAGTTCTTC CSTGDSTNEQFF 12 TRBJ2-1 few TRBV29-1 TRBD1
TGTGCCAGCAGTGAAAGGGGTCCACAGGGCTATGAGCAGTTCTTC CASSERGPQGYEQFF 15 TRBJ2-1 few TRBV25-1 .
TGTGCCAGCAGATCACCAAGGACTAGCGGGGGTCACACAGATACGCAGTATTTT CASRSPRTSGGHTDTQYF 18 TRBJ2-3 . TRBV25-1 TRBD2
TGCAGTGCTGAGGGGGGGGAGGATGGCTACACCTTC CSAEGGEDGYTF 12 TRBJ1-2 few TRBV20-1 .
TGCGCCAGCAGCCCCTGGGACAGGGGCGCCGGGGAGCTGTTTTTT CASSPWDRGAGELFF 15 TRBJ2-2 many TRBV5-1 TRBD1
TGTGCCAGCAGCTTTCAGACAGGAGATACGCAGTATTTT CASSFQTGDTQYF 13 TRBJ2-3 . TRBV3-1 .
TGTGCCAGCAGCCAAGAGGTAGCGGGGTTGGGTGAGACCCAGTACTTC CASSQEVAGLGETQYF 16 TRBJ2-5 few TRBV14 TRBD2
TGCGCCAGCAGCCTCGTCAGGGCAGGAGCTCAAGAGACCCAGTACTTC CASSLVRAGAQETQYF 16 TRBJ2-5 . TRBV4-1 .
TGCAGCGCCCTGACAGGGGGCGAGCAGTACTTC CSALTGGEQYF 11 TRBJ2-7 few TRBV29-1 TRBD1
TGCAGCGTTGTTCAATTTCCACCCTACGAGCAGTACTTC CSVVQFPPYEQYF 13 TRBJ2-7 many TRBV29-1 .
TGCAGTGCTAGAGTAGGACTACCTATAGATACGCAGTATTTT CSARVGLPIDTQYF 14 TRBJ2-3 . TRBV20-1 .
TGTGCCATCAGTGAAGCGGACAGCCAAGAGACCCAGTACTTC CAISEADSQETQYF 14 TRBJ2-5 . TRBV10-3 .
TGTGCCAGCAGCCTCGCCCGGGGACAGGGTGGTTACAATGAGCAGTTCTTC CASSLARGQGGYNEQFF 17 TRBJ2-1 . TRBV11-2 TRBD1
TGTGCCAGCCTAAGAGCGGGAGTAGGAACCGGGGAGCTGTTTTTT CASLRAGVGTGELFF 15 TRBJ2-2 many TRBV6-2/TRBV6-3 TRBD2
TGTGCCAGCAGTCGAGGACTAGCGGGGGCCGGCGTGCGGCAGTTCTTC CASSRGLAGAGVRQFF 16 TRBJ2-1 few TRBV6-1 TRBD2
TGTGCCAGCACCCCCCACCGGGACAGGGTTTACGAGCAGTACTTC CASTPHRDRVYEQYF 15 TRBJ2-7 . TRBV6-2/TRBV6-3 TRBD1
TGCGCCAGCAGCCAAGATTTAGGGCGGGAGTGGGACAATGAGCAGTTCTTC CASSQDLGREWDNEQFF 17 TRBJ2-1 . TRBV4-3 TRBD2
TGCAGTGCTAGAGTAAGCGGCTACGAGCAGTACTTC CSARVSGYEQYF 12 TRBJ2-7 . TRBV20-1 .
TGTGCCAGCAGCGACGGACTAGCGGGAATTAGAGATACGCAGTATTTT CASSDGLAGIRDTQYF 16 TRBJ2-3 few TRBV12-3/TRBV12-4 TRBD2